These T cell receptor beta chains were read from a single sample in a study of graft-versus-host responses after intestinal transplantation. The assay was immunoSEQ multiplex PCR, and TCRdb's table has in-frame clones only and misses some. The table lists around 50,000 clones, around nine tenths of them singletons. Sequencing used PBMCs, obtained 26 days after transplant. All receptors derive from a human patient who received an intestinal transplant, so some T cells may come from the graft donor. Both conserved end residues are part of each CDR3. Each record gives: V gene, J gene, clone size, D gene, CDR3 DNA, CDR3 protein. The D gene is left open where the match is weak. Size tells how often a clone was seen (once, few, many) or the class of an expanded clone, and some rows leave it out.

TRBV6-1	TRBJ1-1	-	TRBD1	TGTGCCAGCAGGGCCACAGGGGGCAGTGAAGCTTTCTTT	CASRATGGSEAFF
TRBV5-1	TRBJ2-1	-	-	TGCGCCAGCAGCTTGGCCTTTAATGAGCAGTTCTTC	CASSLAFNEQFF
TRBV19	TRBJ1-1	-	-	TGTGCCAGTAGTATAACAACTGAAGCTTTCTTT	CASSITTEAFF
TRBV2	TRBJ2-3	once	TRBD1	TGTGCCAGCGGAGACAGGGTTCCCACAGATACGCAGTATTTT	CASGDRVPTDTQYF
TRBV5-4	TRBJ1-2	-	-	TGTGCCAGCAGCGAAGACGGGAACTATGGCTACACCTTC	CASSEDGNYGYTF
TRBV7-8	TRBJ1-3	large	-	TGTGCCAGCAGCTCACTCTCTGGAAACACCATATATTTT	CASSSLSGNTIYF
TRBV4-3	TRBJ2-1	-	TRBD1	TGCGCCAGCGCCCCCGGGACAGGCTACAATGAGCAGTTCTTC	CASAPGTGYNEQFF
TRBV7-8	TRBJ2-7	-	TRBD1	TGTGCCAGCAGCTTGGGGGACAGGGACTACGAGCAGTACTTC	CASSLGDRDYEQYF
TRBV19	TRBJ1-5	-	-	TGTGCCGCCGGACAGTATAGCAATCAGCCCCAGCATTTT	CAAGQYSNQPQHF
TRBV6-1	TRBJ2-3	-	-	TGTGCCAGCAGTGCGCGAACTCTCAGCACAGATACGCAGTATTTT	CASSARTLSTDTQYF
TRBV27	TRBJ1-2	-	-	TGTGCCAGCAGTTTATCCGCAGGGAATGGCTACACCTTC	CASSLSAGNGYTF
TRBV16	TRBJ1-1	-	TRBD1	TGTGCCAGCAGCCTCGCCCCCAGACAGGGCACTGAAGCTTTCTTT	CASSLAPRQGTEAFF
TRBV9	TRBJ2-5	once	TRBD1	TGTGCCAGCAGCTCGCTTCCAGGGGGCCAAGAGACCCAGTACTTC	CASSSLPGGQETQYF
TRBV6-1	TRBJ1-2	-	-	TGTGCCAGCAGTGAAGCTCAGGTCAGGGGCTACACCTTC	CASSEAQVRGYTF
TRBV28	TRBJ1-5	once	-	TGTGCCAGCAGCTCTTGGGGCGGGAGTCAGCCCCAGCATTTT	CASSSWGGSQPQHF
TRBV4-1	TRBJ1-3	-	-	TGCGCCAGCAGCCGGATCCCGGGACTTGGAAACACCATATATTTT	CASSRIPGLGNTIYF